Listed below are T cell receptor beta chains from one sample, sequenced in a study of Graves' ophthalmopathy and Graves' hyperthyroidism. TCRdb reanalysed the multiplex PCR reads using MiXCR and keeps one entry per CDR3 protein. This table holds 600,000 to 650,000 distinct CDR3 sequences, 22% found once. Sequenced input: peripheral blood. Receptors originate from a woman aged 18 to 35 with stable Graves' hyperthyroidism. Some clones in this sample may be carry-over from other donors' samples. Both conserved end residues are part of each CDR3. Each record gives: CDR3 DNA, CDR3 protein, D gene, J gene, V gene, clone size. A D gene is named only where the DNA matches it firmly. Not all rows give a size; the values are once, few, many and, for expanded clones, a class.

CDR3nt: TGTGCCAGCAGTCCGCTGGGACGGTTCTATGGCTACACCTTC
CDR3aa: CASSPLGRFYGYTF
d_gene: NA
j_gene: TRBJ1-2
v_gene: TRBV28
abundance: many

CDR3nt: TGTGCCAGCAGTCGGGAAAACACCGGGGAGCTGTTTTTT
CDR3aa: CASSRENTGELFF
d_gene: NA
j_gene: TRBJ2-2
v_gene: TRBV6-4
abundance: NA

CDR3nt: TGTGCCAGTAGCCCTAACCCATTGACTGTCACTGAAGCTTTCTTT
CDR3aa: CASSPNPLTVTEAFF
d_gene: NA
j_gene: TRBJ1-1
v_gene: TRBV19
abundance: few

CDR3nt: TGTGCCAGTAGTAAGGGACCCTTTGGCCACGAGCAGTACTTC
CDR3aa: CASSKGPFGHEQYF
d_gene: NA
j_gene: TRBJ2-7
v_gene: TRBV19
abundance: NA

CDR3nt: TGTGCCAGCAGGGAACTAGACCAAGAGACCCAGTACTTC
CDR3aa: CASRELDQETQYF
d_gene: NA
j_gene: TRBJ2-5
v_gene: TRBV2
abundance: many

CDR3nt: TGCGCCAGCAGTCGGCCGGGACAGAAAAAGTCTAACTATGGCTACACCTTC
CDR3aa: CASSRPGQKKSNYGYTF
d_gene: TRBD1
j_gene: TRBJ1-2
v_gene: TRBV4-1
abundance: few

CDR3nt: TGTGCCAGCAGTTACCGGGACAGGGCCCACGAGCAGTACTTC
CDR3aa: CASSYRDRAHEQYF
d_gene: TRBD1
j_gene: TRBJ2-7
v_gene: TRBV6-2/TRBV6-3
abundance: many

CDR3nt: TGTGCCAGCAGCCTAAACAGGGAATCGGGCACTGAAGCTTTCTTT
CDR3aa: CASSLNRESGTEAFF
d_gene: NA
j_gene: TRBJ1-1
v_gene: TRBV11-1
abundance: NA

CDR3nt: TGTGCCAGCAGTCCCGTGGAGGGGGCGAACATTCAGTACTTC
CDR3aa: CASSPVEGANIQYF
d_gene: NA
j_gene: TRBJ2-4
v_gene: TRBV28
abundance: many

CDR3nt: TGTGCCAGCAGGGTGGACAGGGCACGGGAGGAGACCCAGTACTTC
CDR3aa: CASRVDRAREETQYF
d_gene: TRBD1
j_gene: TRBJ2-5
v_gene: TRBV2
abundance: many

CDR3nt: TGCAGTGCCCGCAGGGGGCTAAGTCAGCCCCAGCATTTT
CDR3aa: CSARRGLSQPQHF
d_gene: TRBD1
j_gene: TRBJ1-5
v_gene: TRBV20-1
abundance: many

CDR3nt: TGCAGTGCTAGTACGAACTGGGCGGGACGTGCGGGTAACGAGCAGTACTTC
CDR3aa: CSASTNWAGRAGNEQYF
d_gene: NA
j_gene: TRBJ2-7
v_gene: TRBV20-1
abundance: many

CDR3nt: TGCAGCGTTGGAGAGACGGCTGGGGAGCTGTTTTTT
CDR3aa: CSVGETAGELFF
d_gene: NA
j_gene: TRBJ2-2
v_gene: TRBV29-1
abundance: NA

CDR3nt: TGTGCCAGCAGTGTGCAGGGGGCGAGTTATAGCAATCAGCCCCAGCATTTT
CDR3aa: CASSVQGASYSNQPQHF
d_gene: TRBD1
j_gene: TRBJ1-5
v_gene: TRBV6-1
abundance: NA

CDR3nt: TGCGCCAGCAGCGCCTACCGACAGAACACTGAAGCTTTCTTT
CDR3aa: CASSAYRQNTEAFF
d_gene: NA
j_gene: TRBJ1-1
v_gene: TRBV5-1
abundance: few

CDR3nt: TGCAGCGTTGAAGTCGGGTCCGACACTGAAGCTTTCTTT
CDR3aa: CSVEVGSDTEAFF
d_gene: NA
j_gene: TRBJ1-1
v_gene: TRBV29-1
abundance: many

CDR3nt: TGTGCCAGCAGTAGCCCGGGACAGGAGTTGGAGACCCAGTACTTC
CDR3aa: CASSSPGQELETQYF
d_gene: TRBD1
j_gene: TRBJ2-5
v_gene: TRBV7-8
abundance: once

CDR3nt: TGTGCCAGCAGCCCGCAGTCTTTGTACTATGGCTACACCTTC
CDR3aa: CASSPQSLYYGYTF
d_gene: NA
j_gene: TRBJ1-2
v_gene: TRBV7-9
abundance: few

CDR3nt: TGTGCCAGCAGTGTAGCAGGGTACAATGAGCAGTTCTTC
CDR3aa: CASSVAGYNEQFF
d_gene: NA
j_gene: TRBJ2-1
v_gene: TRBV2
abundance: NA

CDR3nt: TGTGCCAGTCTGAATTACAGGGGACACTCTGGAAACACCATATATTTT
CDR3aa: CASLNYRGHSGNTIYF
d_gene: TRBD1
j_gene: TRBJ1-3
v_gene: TRBV19
abundance: NA

CDR3nt: TGTGCCTGGCAAACGGACAGGGGGAACGGCTACACCTTC
CDR3aa: CAWQTDRGNGYTF
d_gene: TRBD1
j_gene: TRBJ1-2
v_gene: TRBV30
abundance: NA

CDR3nt: TGTGCCAGCAGTGGTCGAACAGGGTTCGAAAACAATGAGCAGTTCTTC
CDR3aa: CASSGRTGFENNEQFF
d_gene: NA
j_gene: TRBJ2-1
v_gene: TRBV6-2/TRBV6-3
abundance: many

CDR3nt: TGTGCCAGCAGTCCCGGTGTACCCCTCTACGAGCAGTACTTC
CDR3aa: CASSPGVPLYEQYF
d_gene: NA
j_gene: TRBJ2-7
v_gene: TRBV6-2/TRBV6-3
abundance: NA

CDR3nt: TGCAGTGCGACCGGGACGGCGAATTCACCCCTCCACTTT
CDR3aa: CSATGTANSPLHF
d_gene: NA
j_gene: TRBJ1-6
v_gene: TRBV20-1
abundance: many

CDR3nt: TGTGCCAGCAGAGCGACAGGGGTAGGGTATGGCTACACCTTC
CDR3aa: CASRATGVGYGYTF
d_gene: TRBD1
j_gene: TRBJ1-2
v_gene: TRBV28
abundance: many

CDR3nt: TGTGCCAGCAGTGAATTGGGGACCACTGCAACCCAGTACTTC
CDR3aa: CASSELGTTATQYF
d_gene: NA
j_gene: TRBJ2-5
v_gene: TRBV6-1
abundance: many

CDR3nt: TGCGCCAGCAGCGCTAGACAGGGGCCCACCGGGGAGCTGTTTTTT
CDR3aa: CASSARQGPTGELFF
d_gene: TRBD1
j_gene: TRBJ2-2
v_gene: TRBV5-1
abundance: once

CDR3nt: TGTGCCAGCAGCGGACAGGGGCGGGTTGGCTACACCTTC
CDR3aa: CASSGQGRVGYTF
d_gene: TRBD1
j_gene: TRBJ1-2
v_gene: TRBV3-1
abundance: many

CDR3nt: TGTGCCAGCAGCCCCCGGGACAGGGTGGAGACCCAGTACTTC
CDR3aa: CASSPRDRVETQYF
d_gene: TRBD1
j_gene: TRBJ2-5
v_gene: TRBV7-8
abundance: NA

CDR3nt: TGTGCCTCGGGTCACGGGGGCGGGCAGCCCCAGCATTTT
CDR3aa: CASGHGGGQPQHF
d_gene: NA
j_gene: TRBJ1-5
v_gene: TRBV19
abundance: few

CDR3nt: TGTGCCAGTAGTATAGCCCTTGGGGGCTCCTATAATTCACCCCTCCACTTT
CDR3aa: CASSIALGGSYNSPLHF
d_gene: NA
j_gene: TRBJ1-6
v_gene: TRBV19
abundance: few